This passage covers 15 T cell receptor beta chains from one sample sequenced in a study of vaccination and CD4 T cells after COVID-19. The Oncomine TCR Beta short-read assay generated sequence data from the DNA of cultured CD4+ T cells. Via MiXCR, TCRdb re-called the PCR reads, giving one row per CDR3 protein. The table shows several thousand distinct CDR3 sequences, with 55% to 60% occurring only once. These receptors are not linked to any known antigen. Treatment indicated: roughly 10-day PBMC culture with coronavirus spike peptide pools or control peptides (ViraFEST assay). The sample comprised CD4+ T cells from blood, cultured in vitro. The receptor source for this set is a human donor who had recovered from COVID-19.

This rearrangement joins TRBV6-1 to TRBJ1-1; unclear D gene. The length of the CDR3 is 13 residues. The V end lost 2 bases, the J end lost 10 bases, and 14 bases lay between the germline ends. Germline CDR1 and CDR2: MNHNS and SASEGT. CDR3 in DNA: TGTGCCAGCAGTGAATATAAAGAAGTGGGAGCTTTCTTT. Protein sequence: CASSEYKEVGAFF.

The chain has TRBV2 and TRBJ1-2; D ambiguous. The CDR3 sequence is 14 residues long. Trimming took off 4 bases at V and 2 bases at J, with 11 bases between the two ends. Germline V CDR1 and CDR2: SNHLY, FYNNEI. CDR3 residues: CASSVGRLNYGYTF. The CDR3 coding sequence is TGTGCCAGCAGTGTTGGCAGGTTAAACTATGGCTACACCTTC.

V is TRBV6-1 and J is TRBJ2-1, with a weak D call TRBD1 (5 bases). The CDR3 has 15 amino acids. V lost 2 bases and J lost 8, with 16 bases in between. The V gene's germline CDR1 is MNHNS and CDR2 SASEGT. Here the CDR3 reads CASSEYLSRVYEQFF. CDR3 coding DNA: TGTGCCAGCAGTGAATATCTGTCCAGGGTCTATGAGCAGTTCTTC.

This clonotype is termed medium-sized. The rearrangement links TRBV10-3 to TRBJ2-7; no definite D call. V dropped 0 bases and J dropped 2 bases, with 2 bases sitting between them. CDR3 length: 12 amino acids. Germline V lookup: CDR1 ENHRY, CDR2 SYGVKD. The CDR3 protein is CAISESTYEQYF. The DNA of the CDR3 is TGTGCCATCAGTGAGTCGACCTACGAGCAGTACTTC.

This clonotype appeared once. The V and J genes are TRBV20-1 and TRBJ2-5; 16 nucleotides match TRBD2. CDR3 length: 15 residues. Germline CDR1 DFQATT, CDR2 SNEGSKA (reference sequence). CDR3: CRGTSGGAGQETQYF. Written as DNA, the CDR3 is TGCAGAGGGACTAGCGGGGGGGCGGGGCAAGAGACCCAGTACTTC.

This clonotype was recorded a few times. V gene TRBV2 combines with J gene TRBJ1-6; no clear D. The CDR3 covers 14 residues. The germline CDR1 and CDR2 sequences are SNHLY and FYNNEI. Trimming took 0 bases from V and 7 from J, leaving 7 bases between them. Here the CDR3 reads CASSEARTNSPLHF. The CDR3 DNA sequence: TGTGCCAGCAGTGAAGCCCGCACGAATTCACCCCTCCACTTT.

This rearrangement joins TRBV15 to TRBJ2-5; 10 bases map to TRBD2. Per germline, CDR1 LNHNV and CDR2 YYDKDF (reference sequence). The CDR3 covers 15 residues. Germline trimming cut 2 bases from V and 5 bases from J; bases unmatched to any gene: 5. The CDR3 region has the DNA TGTGCCACCAGCAGATTAGCGGGAGGTAGTGAGACCCAGTACTTC. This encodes CATSRLAGGSETQYF.

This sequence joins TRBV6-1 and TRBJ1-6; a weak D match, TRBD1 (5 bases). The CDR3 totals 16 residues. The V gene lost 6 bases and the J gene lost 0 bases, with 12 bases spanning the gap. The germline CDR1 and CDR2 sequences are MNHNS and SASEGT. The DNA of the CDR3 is TGTGCCAGCAGCTCCCAGGGAGGCTCCTATAATTCACCCCTCCACTTT. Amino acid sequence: CASSSQGGSYNSPLHF.

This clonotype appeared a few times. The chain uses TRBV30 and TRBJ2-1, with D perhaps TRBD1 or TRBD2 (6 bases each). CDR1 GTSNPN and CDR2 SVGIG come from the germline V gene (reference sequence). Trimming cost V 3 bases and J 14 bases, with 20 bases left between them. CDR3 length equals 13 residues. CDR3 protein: CAWRGTGRPKKFF. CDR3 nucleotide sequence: TGTGCCTGGAGGGGTACAGGGAGGCCTAAGAAGTTCTTC.

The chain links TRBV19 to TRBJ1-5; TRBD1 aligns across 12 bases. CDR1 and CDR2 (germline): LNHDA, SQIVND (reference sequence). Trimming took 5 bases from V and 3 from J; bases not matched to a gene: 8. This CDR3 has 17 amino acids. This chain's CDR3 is CASSPRDRGPINQPQHF. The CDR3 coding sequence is TGTGCCAGTAGTCCCCGGGACAGGGGGCCCATCAATCAGCCCCAGCATTTT.

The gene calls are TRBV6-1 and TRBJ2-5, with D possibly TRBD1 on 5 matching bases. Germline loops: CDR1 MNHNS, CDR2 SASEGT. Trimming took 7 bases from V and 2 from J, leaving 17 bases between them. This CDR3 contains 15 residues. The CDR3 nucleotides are TGTGCCAGCAAGCTCTTCAGGGAAGATCAAGAGACCCAGTACTTC. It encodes CASKLFREDQETQYF.

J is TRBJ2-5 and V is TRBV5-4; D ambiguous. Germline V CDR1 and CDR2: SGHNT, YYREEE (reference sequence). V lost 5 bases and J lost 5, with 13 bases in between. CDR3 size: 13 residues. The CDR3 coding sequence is TGTGCCAGCAGTTCAGGAGTCTCTGAGACCCAGTACTTC. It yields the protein CASSSGVSETQYF.

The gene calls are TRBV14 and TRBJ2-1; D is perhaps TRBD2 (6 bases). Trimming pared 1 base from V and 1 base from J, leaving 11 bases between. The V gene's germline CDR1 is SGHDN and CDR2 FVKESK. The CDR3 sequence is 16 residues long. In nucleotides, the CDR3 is TGTGCCAGCAGCCAAGTGGGGACTCCATCCTACAATGAGCAGTTCTTC. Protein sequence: CASSQVGTPSYNEQFF.

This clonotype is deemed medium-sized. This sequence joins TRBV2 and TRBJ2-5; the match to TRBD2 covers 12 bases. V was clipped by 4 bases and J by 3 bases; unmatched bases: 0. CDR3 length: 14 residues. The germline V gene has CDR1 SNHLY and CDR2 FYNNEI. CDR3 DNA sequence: TGTGCCAGCAGTGGGACTAGCGGGGAAGAGACCCAGTACTTC. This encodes CASSGTSGEETQYF.

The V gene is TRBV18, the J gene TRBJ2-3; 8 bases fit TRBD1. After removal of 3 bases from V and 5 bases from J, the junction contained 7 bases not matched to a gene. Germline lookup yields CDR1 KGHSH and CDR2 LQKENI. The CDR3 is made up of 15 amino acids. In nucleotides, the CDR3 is TGTGCCAGCTCACCGCCCGGACAGGGTAGAGATACGCAGTATTTT. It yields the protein CASSPPGQGRDTQYF.